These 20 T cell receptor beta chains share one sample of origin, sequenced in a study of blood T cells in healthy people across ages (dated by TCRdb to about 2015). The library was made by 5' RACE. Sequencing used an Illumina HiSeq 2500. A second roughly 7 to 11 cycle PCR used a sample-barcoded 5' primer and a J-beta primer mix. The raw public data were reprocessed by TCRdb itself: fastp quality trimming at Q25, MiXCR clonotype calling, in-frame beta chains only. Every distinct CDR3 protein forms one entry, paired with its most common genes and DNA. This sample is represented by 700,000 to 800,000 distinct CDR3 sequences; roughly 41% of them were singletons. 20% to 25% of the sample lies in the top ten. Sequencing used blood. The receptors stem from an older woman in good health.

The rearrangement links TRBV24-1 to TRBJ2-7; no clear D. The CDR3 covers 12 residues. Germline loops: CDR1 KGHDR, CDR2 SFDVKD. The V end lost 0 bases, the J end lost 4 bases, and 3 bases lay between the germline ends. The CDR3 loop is CATSDLHYEQYF. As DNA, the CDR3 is TGTGCCACCAGTGATTTGCATTACGAGCAGTACTTC.

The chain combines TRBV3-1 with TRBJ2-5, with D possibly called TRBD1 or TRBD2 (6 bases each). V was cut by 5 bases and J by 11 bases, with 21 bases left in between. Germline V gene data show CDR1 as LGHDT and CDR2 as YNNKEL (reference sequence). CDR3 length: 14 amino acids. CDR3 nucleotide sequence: TGTGCCAGCAGCGCGCGGGACACCTCCAATGAGCAGTACTTC. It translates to CASSARDTSNEQYF.

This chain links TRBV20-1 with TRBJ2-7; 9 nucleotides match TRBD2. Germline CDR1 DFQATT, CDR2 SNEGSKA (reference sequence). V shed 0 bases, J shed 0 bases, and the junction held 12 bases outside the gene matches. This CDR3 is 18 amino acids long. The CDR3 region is CSAREVLAGPKGSYEQYF. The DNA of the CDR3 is TGCAGTGCTAGAGAAGTACTAGCGGGCCCAAAGGGCTCCTACGAGCAGTACTTC.

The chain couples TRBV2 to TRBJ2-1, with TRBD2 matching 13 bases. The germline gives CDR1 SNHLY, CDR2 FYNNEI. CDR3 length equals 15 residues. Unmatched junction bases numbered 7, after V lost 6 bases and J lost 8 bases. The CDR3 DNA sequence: TGTGCCAGCAGGGGAGGACTAGCGGGAGCCGATGAGCAGTTCTTC. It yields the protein CASRGGLAGADEQFF.

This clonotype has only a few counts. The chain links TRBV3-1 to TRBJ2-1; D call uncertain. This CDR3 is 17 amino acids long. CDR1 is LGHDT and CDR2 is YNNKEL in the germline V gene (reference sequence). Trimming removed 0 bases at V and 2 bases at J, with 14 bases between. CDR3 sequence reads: CASSQDLGRRAYNEQFF. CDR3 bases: TGTGCCAGCAGCCAAGATCTGGGCCGACGGGCCTACAATGAGCAGTTCTTC.

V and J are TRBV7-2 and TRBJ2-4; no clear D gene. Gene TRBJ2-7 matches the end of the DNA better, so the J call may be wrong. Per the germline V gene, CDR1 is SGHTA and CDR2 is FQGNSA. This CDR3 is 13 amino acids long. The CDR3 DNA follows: TGTACCAGCAGCTCAGCGACGTTCTACGAGCAGTACTTC. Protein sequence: CTSSSATFYEQYF.

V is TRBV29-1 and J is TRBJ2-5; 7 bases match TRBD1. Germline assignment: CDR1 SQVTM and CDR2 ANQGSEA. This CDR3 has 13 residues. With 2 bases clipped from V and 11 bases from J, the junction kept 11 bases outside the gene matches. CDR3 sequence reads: CSVERQGEYAQYF. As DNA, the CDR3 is TGCAGCGTTGAAAGGCAGGGGGAATACGCGCAGTACTTC. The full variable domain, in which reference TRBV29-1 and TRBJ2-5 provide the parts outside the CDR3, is SAVISQKPSRDICQRGTSLTIQCQVDSQVTMMFWYRQQPGQSLTLIATANQGSEATYESGFVIDKFPISRPNLTFSTLTVSNMSPEDSSIYLCSVERQGEYAQYFGPGTRLLVL.

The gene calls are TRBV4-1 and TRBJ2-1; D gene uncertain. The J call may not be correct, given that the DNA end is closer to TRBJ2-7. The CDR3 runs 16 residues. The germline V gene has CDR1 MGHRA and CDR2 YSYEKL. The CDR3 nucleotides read TGCGCCAGCAGCCAAGAGGCACTTGCCACCTACAATGAGCAGTACTTC. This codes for CASSQEALATYNEQYF.

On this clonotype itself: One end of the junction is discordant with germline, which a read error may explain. The CDR3 DNA sequence: TGTGCCAGTAGTATGACAGTAGCCAAAAGCATTCAGTACTTC. It codes for CASSMTVAKSIQYF. V usage is TRBV19 and J usage is TRBJ2-4, with TRBD1 as a possible D gene (5 bases). CDR1 and CDR2 from the germline V gene are LNHDA and SQIVND (reference sequence). This CDR3 spans 14 amino acids.

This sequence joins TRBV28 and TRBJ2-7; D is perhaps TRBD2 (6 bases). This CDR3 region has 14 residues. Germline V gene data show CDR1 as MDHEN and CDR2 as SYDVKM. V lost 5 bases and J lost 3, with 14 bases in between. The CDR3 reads CASSRPRGSYEQYF. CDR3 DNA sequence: TGTGCCAGCAGTAGGCCCCGGGGGAGCTACGAGCAGTACTTC.

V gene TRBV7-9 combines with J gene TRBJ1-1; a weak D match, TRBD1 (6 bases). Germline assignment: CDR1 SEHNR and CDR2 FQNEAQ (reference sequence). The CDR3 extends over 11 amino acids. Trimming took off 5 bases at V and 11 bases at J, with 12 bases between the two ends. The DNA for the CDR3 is TGTGCCAGCAGCGGGGTTGGGGGCGCTTTCTTT. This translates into CASSGVGGAFF.

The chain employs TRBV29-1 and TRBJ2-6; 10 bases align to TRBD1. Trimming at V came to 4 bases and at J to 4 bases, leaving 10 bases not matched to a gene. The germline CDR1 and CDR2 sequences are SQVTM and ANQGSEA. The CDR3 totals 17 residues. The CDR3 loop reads CSVASGQGGAGANVLTF. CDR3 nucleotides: TGCAGCGTTGCCTCTGGACAGGGGGGTGCCGGGGCCAACGTCCTGACTTTC. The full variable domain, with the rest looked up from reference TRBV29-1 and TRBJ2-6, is SAVISQKPSRDICQRGTSLTIQCQVDSQVTMMFWYRQQPGQSLTLIATANQGSEATYESGFVIDKFPISRPNLTFSTLTVSNMSPEDSSIYLCSVASGQGGAGANVLTFGAGSRLTVL.

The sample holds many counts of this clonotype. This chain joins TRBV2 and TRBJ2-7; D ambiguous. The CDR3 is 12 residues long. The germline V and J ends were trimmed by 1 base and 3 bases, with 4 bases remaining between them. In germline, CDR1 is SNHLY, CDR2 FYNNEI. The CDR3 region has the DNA TGTGCCAGCAGTGAAGGAGGCTACGAGCAGTACTTC. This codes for CASSEGGYEQYF.

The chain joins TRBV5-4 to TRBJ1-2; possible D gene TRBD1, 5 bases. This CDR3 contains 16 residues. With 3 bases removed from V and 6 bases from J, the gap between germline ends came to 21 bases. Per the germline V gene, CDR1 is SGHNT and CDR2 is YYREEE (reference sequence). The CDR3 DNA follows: TGTGCCAGCAGCTGGGAGGAAAGGGCGAGGGGTGATGGCTACACCTTC. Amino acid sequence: CASSWEERARGDGYTF.

CDR3 in amino acids: CASSERGRVPEQYF. The CDR3 DNA reads TGTGCCAGCAGTGAGCGGGGGAGGGTCCCTGAGCAGTACTTC. The rearrangement uses TRBV7-8 and TRBJ2-7; the match to TRBD2 covers 8 bases. V lost 6 bases, J lost 7 bases, and 11 bases stayed unmatched. Germline-derived CDR1 and CDR2 are SGHVS and FQNEAQ. This CDR3 has 14 amino acids.

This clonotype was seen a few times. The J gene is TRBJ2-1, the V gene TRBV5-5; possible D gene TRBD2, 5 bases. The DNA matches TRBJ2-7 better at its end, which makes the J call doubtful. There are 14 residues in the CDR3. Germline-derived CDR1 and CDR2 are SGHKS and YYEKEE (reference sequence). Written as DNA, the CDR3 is TGTGCCAGCAGCTTGACGGGATACTCCTACGAGCAGTACTTC. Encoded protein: CASSLTGYSYEQYF.

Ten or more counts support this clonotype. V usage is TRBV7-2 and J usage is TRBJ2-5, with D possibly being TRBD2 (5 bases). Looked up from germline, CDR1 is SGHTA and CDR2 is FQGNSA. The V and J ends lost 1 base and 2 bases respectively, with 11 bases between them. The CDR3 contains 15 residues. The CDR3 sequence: CASSLGPTGQETQYF. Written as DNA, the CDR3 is TGTGCCAGCAGCTTAGGGCCCACGGGGCAAGAGACCCAGTACTTC. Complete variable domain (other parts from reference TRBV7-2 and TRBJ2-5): GAGVSQSPSNKVTEKGKDVELRCDPISGHTALYWYRQSLGQGLEFLIYFQGNSAPDKSGLPSDRFSAERTGGSVSTLTIQRTQQEDSAVYLCASSLGPTGQETQYFGPGTRLLVL.

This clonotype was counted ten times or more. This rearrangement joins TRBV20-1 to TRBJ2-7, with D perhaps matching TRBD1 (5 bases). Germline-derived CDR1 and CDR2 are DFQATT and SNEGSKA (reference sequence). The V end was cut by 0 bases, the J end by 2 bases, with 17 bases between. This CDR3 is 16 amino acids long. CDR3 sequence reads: CSARDAARATPYEQYF. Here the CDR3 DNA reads TGCAGTGCTAGAGACGCTGCCAGGGCGACTCCCTACGAGCAGTACTTC.

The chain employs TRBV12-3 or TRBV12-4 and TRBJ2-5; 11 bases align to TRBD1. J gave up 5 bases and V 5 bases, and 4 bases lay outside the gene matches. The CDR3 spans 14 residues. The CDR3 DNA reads TGTGCCAGCAGTGTGGGACAGGGGGTCGAGACCCAGTACTTC. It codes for CASSVGQGVETQYF.

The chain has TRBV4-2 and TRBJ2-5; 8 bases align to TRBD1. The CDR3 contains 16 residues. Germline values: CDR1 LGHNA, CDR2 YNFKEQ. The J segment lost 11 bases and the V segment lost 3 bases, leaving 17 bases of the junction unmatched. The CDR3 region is CASSHSGQGIHNEQYF. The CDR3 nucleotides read TGTGCCAGCAGCCACTCCGGACAGGGAATCCACAATGAGCAGTACTTC.